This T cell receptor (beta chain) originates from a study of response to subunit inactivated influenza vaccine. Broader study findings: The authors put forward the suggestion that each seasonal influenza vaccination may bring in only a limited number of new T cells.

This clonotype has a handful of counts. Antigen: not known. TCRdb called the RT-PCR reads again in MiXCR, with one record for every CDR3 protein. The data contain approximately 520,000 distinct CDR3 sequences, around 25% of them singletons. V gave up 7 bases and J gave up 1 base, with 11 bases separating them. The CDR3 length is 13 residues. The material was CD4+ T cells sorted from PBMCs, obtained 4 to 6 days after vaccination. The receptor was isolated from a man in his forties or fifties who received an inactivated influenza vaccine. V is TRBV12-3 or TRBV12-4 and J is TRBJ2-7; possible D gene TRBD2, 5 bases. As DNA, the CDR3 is TGTGCCAGCATGCGGGTGGGGTCCTACGAGCAGTACTTC. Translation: CASMRVGSYEQYF.